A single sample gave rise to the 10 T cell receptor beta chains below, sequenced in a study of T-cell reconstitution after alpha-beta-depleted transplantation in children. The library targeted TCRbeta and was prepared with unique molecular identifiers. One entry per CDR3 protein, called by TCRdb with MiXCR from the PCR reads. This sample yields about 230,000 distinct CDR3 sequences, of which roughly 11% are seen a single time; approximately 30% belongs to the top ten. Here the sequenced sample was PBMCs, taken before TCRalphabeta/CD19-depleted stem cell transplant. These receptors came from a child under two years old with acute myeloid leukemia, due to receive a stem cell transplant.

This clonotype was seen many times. The CDR3 loop reads CTSSQDRVPTKNYGYTF. CDR3 in DNA: TGCACCAGCAGCCAAGACAGGGTACCCACTAAGAACTATGGCTACACCTTC. The chain joins TRBV1 to TRBJ1-2; TRBD1 was called by the table and not checked on the DNA. TRBV1 is an annotated pseudogene. The CDR3 totals 17 residues.

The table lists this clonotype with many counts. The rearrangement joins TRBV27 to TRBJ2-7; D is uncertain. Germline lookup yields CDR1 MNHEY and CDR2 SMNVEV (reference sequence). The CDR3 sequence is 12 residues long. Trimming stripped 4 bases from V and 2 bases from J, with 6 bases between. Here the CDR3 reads CASSSSTYEQYF. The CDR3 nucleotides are TGTGCCAGCAGTTCATCAACCTACGAGCAGTACTTC.

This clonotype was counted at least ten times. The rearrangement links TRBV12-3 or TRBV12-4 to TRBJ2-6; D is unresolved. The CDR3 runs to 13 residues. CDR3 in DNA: TGTTCTACCCGGGTGTCCGGGGCCAACGTCCTGACTTTC. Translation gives CSTRVSGANVLTF.

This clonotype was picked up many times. CDR3 sequence: CAWSLPAGNTIYF. In DNA, the CDR3 is TGTGCCTGGAGTCTTCCGGCTGGAAACACCATATATTTT. The chain is built from TRBV30 and TRBJ1-3, with D unclear. Germline assignment: CDR1 GTSNPN and CDR2 SVGIG (reference sequence). The CDR3 is 13 residues long. V was shortened by 2 bases and J by 2 bases, with 7 bases between the two germline ends. Based on the CDR3 plus reference TRBV30 and TRBJ1-3, the full variable domain is SQTIHQWPATLVQPVGSPLSLECTVEGTSNPNLYWYRQAAGRGLQLLFYSVGIGQISSEVPQNLSASRPQDRQFILSSKKLLLSDSGFYLCAWSLPAGNTIYFGEGSWLTVV.

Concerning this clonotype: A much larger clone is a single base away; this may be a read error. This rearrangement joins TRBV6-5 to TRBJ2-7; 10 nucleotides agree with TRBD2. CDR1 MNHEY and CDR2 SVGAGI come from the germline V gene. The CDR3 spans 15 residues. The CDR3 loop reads CASSYSSGRPYEQHF. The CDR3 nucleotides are TGTGCCAGCAGTTACAGTAGCGGGAGGCCCTACGAGCAGCACTTC.

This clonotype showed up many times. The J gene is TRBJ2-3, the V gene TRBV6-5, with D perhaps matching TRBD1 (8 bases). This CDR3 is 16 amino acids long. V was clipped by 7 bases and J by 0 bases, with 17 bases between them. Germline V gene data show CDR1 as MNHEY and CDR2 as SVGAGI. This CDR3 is CASTLQGGGSTDTQYF. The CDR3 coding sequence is TGTGCCAGCACTCTACAGGGGGGAGGGAGCACAGATACGCAGTATTTT.

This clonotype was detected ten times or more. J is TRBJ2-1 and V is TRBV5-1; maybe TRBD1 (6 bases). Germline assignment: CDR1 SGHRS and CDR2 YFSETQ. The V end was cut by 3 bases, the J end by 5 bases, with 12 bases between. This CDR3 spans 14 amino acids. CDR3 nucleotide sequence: TGCGCCAGCAGCTCGGACAGTGTAGACAATGAGCAGTTCTTC. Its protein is CASSSDSVDNEQFF.

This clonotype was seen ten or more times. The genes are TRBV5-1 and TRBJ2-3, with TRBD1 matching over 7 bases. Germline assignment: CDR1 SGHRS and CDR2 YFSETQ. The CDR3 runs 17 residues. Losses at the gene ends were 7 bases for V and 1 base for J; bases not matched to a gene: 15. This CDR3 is CASAPSPDTGGTDTQYF. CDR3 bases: TGCGCCAGCGCCCCTAGCCCCGATACAGGGGGCACAGATACGCAGTATTTT.

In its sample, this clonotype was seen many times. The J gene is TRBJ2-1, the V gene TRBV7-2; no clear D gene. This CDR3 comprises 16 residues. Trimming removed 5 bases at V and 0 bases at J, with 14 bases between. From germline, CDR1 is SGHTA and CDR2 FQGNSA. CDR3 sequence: CASSLRLLSSYNEQFF. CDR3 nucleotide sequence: TGTGCCAGCAGCCTCCGACTCCTTAGCTCCTACAATGAGCAGTTCTTC. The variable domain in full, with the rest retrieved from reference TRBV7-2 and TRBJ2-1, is GAGVSQSPSNKVTEKGKDVELRCDPISGHTALYWYRQSLGQGLEFLIYFQGNSAPDKSGLPSDRFSAERTGGSVSTLTIQRTQQEDSAVYLCASSLRLLSSYNEQFFGPGTRLTVL.

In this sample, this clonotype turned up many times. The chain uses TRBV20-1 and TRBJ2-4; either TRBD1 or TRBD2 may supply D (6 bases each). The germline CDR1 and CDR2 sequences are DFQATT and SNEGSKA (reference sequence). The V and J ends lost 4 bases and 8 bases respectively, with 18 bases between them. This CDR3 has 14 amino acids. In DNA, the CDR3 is TGCAGTGCTATAGGGTCCGGGGGCGGTGACATTCAGTACTTC. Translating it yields CSAIGSGGGDIQYF.